The source of this T cell receptor beta chain is a study of patients and donors after allogeneic stem cell transplantation. TCRdb itself ran the RT-PCR reads through MiXCR, one entry per CDR3 protein. In the table there are 200,000 to 250,000 distinct CDR3 sequences, 14% of which are singletons. The V and J ends lost 7 bases and 0 bases, in that order; junction bases with no gene match: 15. The CDR3 loop spans 18 amino acids. This clonotype was seen repeatedly, ten times or more. The sequencing sample was made of blood, either unsorted or a sorted T cell fraction (not recorded which). This receptor was identified in a human donor who was either an allogeneic HSCT recipient or a stem cell or donor lymphocyte infusion donor (not recorded which). It is not recorded whose cells these are; they may come from a transplant donor. V and J are TRBV12-3 or TRBV12-4 and TRBJ2-1; 7 bases are shared with TRBD1. CDR3 in amino acids: CASKAPGQALSSYNEQFF. CDR3 sequence (DNA): TGTGCCAGCAAGGCCCCCGGACAGGCTCTGAGCTCCTACAATGAGCAGTTCTTC.